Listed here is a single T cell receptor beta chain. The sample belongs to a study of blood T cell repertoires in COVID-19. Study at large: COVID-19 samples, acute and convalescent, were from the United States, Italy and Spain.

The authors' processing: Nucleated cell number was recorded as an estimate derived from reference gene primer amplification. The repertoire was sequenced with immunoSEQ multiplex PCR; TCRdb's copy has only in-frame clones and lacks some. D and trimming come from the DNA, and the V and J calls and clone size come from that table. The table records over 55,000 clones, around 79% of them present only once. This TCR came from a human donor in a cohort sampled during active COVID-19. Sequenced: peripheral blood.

This chain's CDR3 is CASSLDREAYEQYF. CDR3 nucleotide sequence: TGCGCCAGCAGCTTGGACAGGGAAGCCTACGAGCAGTACTTC. The rearrangement links TRBV5-1 to TRBJ2-7, with D perhaps matching TRBD1 (6 bases). Germline V CDR1 and CDR2: SGHRS, YFSETQ. Trimming pared 0 bases from V and 2 bases from J, leaving 9 bases between. This CDR3 comprises 14 residues.